This is a list of T cell receptor beta chains from one sample in a study of T cell repertoires in cytomegalovirus infection. TCRdb processed the reads anew with MiXCR; each CDR3 protein has one entry. Of 170,000 or so distinct CDR3 sequences in the sample, about 15% were seen once. Sequenced: PBMCs. All receptors come from a human donor in good health (CMV status not recorded). Some clones in this sample may be carry-over from other donors' samples. CDR3s include the opening cysteine and the closing phenylalanine or tryptophan. The order of the fields is CDR3 DNA, CDR3 protein, D gene, CDR3 length, clone size, V gene, J gene. A D gene is named only where the DNA matches it firmly. Only part of the rows carry a size: once, few, many, or a class if the clone is expanded.

CDR3nt: TGCGCCAGCAGCTTGAATACAGGGGGCGACGAGACCCAGTACTTC
CDR3aa: CASSLNTGGDETQYF
d_gene: TRBD1
len: 15
abundance: many
v_gene: TRBV5-1
j_gene: TRBJ2-5

CDR3nt: TGTGCCAGCAGCCCGGACAGGGGGAGCGAGCAGTTCTTC
CDR3aa: CASSPDRGSEQFF
d_gene: TRBD1
len: 13
abundance: many
v_gene: TRBV7-2
j_gene: TRBJ2-1

CDR3nt: TGTGCCACCAGTGATCAGACAATTAGCAATCAGCCCCAGCATTTT
CDR3aa: CATSDQTISNQPQHF
d_gene: NA
len: 15
abundance: many
v_gene: TRBV24-1
j_gene: TRBJ1-5

CDR3nt: TGTGCCACCCAAACGGGAGGGCCGCTAACCGGGGAGCTGTTTTTT
CDR3aa: CATQTGGPLTGELFF
d_gene: TRBD2
len: 15
abundance: few
v_gene: TRBV15
j_gene: TRBJ2-2

CDR3nt: TGTGCCAGCAGCGCGGGGGGGGGCGGCTCCTACAATGAGCAGTTCTTC
CDR3aa: CASSAGGGGSYNEQFF
d_gene: TRBD2
len: 16
abundance: many
v_gene: TRBV7-3
j_gene: TRBJ2-1

CDR3nt: TGTGCCAGCAGCTTAAGGGGGCCGGGCGGGGGAAACTATGGCTACACCTTC
CDR3aa: CASSLRGPGGGNYGYTF
d_gene: NA
len: 17
abundance: many
v_gene: TRBV7-3
j_gene: TRBJ1-2

CDR3nt: TGTGCCAGCAGCACCGGTAGCGGGACATCCGGGGAGCTGTTTTTT
CDR3aa: CASSTGSGTSGELFF
d_gene: TRBD2
len: 15
abundance: NA
v_gene: TRBV7-6
j_gene: TRBJ2-2

CDR3nt: TGTGCCAGCAGCTTAGGTTACCCTCCAGGCACAACGGGAGGCTACACCTTC
CDR3aa: CASSLGYPPGTTGGYTF
d_gene: NA
len: 17
abundance: many
v_gene: TRBV7-8
j_gene: TRBJ1-2

CDR3nt: TGTGCCAGCCGCCGGATCGCCACCGGGGAGCTGTTTTTT
CDR3aa: CASRRIATGELFF
d_gene: NA
len: 13
abundance: few
v_gene: TRBV6-1
j_gene: TRBJ2-2

CDR3nt: TGTGCCAGCAGCCAAAGACCCGGGACCAACGAGCAGTACTTC
CDR3aa: CASSQRPGTNEQYF
d_gene: NA
len: 14
abundance: NA
v_gene: TRBV3-1
j_gene: TRBJ2-7

CDR3nt: TGTGCCAGCTCACCCAGGGGACAGGGCTCCTACAATGAGCAGTTCTTC
CDR3aa: CASSPRGQGSYNEQFF
d_gene: TRBD1
len: 16
abundance: NA
v_gene: TRBV18
j_gene: TRBJ2-1

CDR3nt: TGTGCCAGCAGCTGGGACTTCGTGAATGAGCAGTTCTTC
CDR3aa: CASSWDFVNEQFF
d_gene: NA
len: 13
abundance: many
v_gene: TRBV5-6
j_gene: TRBJ2-1

CDR3nt: TGTGCCAGTAGTATGGACGGTCACAATGAGCAGTTCTTC
CDR3aa: CASSMDGHNEQFF
d_gene: NA
len: 13
abundance: many
v_gene: TRBV19
j_gene: TRBJ2-1

CDR3nt: TGTGCCAGCACCTTAGCCCTATTTCCTAGCGGGAGATTGGGGGAGCAGTTCTTC
CDR3aa: CASTLALFPSGRLGEQFF
d_gene: TRBD2
len: 18
abundance: many
v_gene: TRBV6-2/TRBV6-3
j_gene: TRBJ2-1

CDR3nt: TGTGCCAGTGTCGCCGGGCCAAGGGCCGGGGAGCTGTTTTTT
CDR3aa: CASVAGPRAGELFF
d_gene: NA
len: 14
abundance: few
v_gene: TRBV2
j_gene: TRBJ2-2

CDR3nt: TGCAGCGTTGAGGACGGGAACACTGAAGCTTTCTTT
CDR3aa: CSVEDGNTEAFF
d_gene: NA
len: 12
abundance: few
v_gene: TRBV29-1
j_gene: TRBJ1-1

CDR3nt: TGCGCCAGCAGCCAAGATCCCGGGACACCGAGCTCCTACAATGAGCAGTTCTTC
CDR3aa: CASSQDPGTPSSYNEQFF
d_gene: NA
len: 18
abundance: few
v_gene: TRBV4-1
j_gene: TRBJ2-1

CDR3nt: TGTGCCAGCAGGATGGTGGCTGGAAACACCATATATTTT
CDR3aa: CASRMVAGNTIYF
d_gene: NA
len: 13
abundance: NA
v_gene: TRBV7-2
j_gene: TRBJ1-3

CDR3nt: TGTGCCAGCAGCGCGAGGGCCTCCGGCTACGAGCAGTACTTC
CDR3aa: CASSARASGYEQYF
d_gene: NA
len: 14
abundance: few
v_gene: TRBV9
j_gene: TRBJ2-7

CDR3nt: TGTGCCTGGAGTGTACGGGGGACAGTCATGAACACTGAAGCTTTCTTT
CDR3aa: CAWSVRGTVMNTEAFF
d_gene: TRBD1
len: 16
abundance: few
v_gene: TRBV30
j_gene: TRBJ1-1

CDR3nt: TGTGCCATCGCGCGGACGGGCTACAATGAGCAGTTCTTC
CDR3aa: CAIARTGYNEQFF
d_gene: NA
len: 13
abundance: many
v_gene: TRBV10-3
j_gene: TRBJ2-1

CDR3nt: TGTGCCAGCACCTCAACAGGGCCCTACTCCTACGAGCAGTACTTC
CDR3aa: CASTSTGPYSYEQYF
d_gene: NA
len: 15
abundance: few
v_gene: TRBV27
j_gene: TRBJ2-7

CDR3nt: TGTGCCAGCAGCAATCCGACAGGGCTTAACTATGGCTACACCTTC
CDR3aa: CASSNPTGLNYGYTF
d_gene: TRBD1
len: 15
abundance: few
v_gene: TRBV7-9
j_gene: TRBJ1-2

CDR3nt: TGTGCCACCAGGGCCCTCGGCGACACCGGGGAGCTGTTTTTT
CDR3aa: CATRALGDTGELFF
d_gene: NA
len: 14
abundance: NA
v_gene: TRBV24-1
j_gene: TRBJ2-2

CDR3nt: TGTGCCAGTAGTTCTCCTCCCGGGACAGCGAGGACCGGGGAGCTGTTTTTT
CDR3aa: CASSSPPGTARTGELFF
d_gene: TRBD1
len: 17
abundance: once
v_gene: TRBV19
j_gene: TRBJ2-2

CDR3nt: TGTGCCAGCAGTGAAAGGGGACGCGGGAACACTGAAGCTTTCTTT
CDR3aa: CASSERGRGNTEAFF
d_gene: NA
len: 15
abundance: NA
v_gene: TRBV6-1
j_gene: TRBJ1-1

CDR3nt: TGTGCCAGCAGTTACTCCGGGAGGGAGCAGTTCTTC
CDR3aa: CASSYSGREQFF
d_gene: TRBD2
len: 12
abundance: many
v_gene: TRBV6-2/TRBV6-3
j_gene: TRBJ2-1

CDR3nt: TGTGCCACCAGCCCTCGTGGGGGATCCAGCTCCTACGAGCAGTACTTC
CDR3aa: CATSPRGGSSSYEQYF
d_gene: NA
len: 16
abundance: NA
v_gene: TRBV15
j_gene: TRBJ2-7

CDR3nt: TGTGCCAGCAGCTCAGTGGGGCCGGGACCCTACGAGCAGTACTTC
CDR3aa: CASSSVGPGPYEQYF
d_gene: NA
len: 15
abundance: many
v_gene: TRBV11-2
j_gene: TRBJ2-7

CDR3nt: TGCAGTGCTAGAGACCGGACTAGCGGGGGGGCCAGCAATGAGCAGTTCTTC
CDR3aa: CSARDRTSGGASNEQFF
d_gene: TRBD2
len: 17
abundance: many
v_gene: TRBV20-1
j_gene: TRBJ2-1

CDR3nt: TGTGCCAGCAGCCCCTCAGGACAGTCGAGTGAAGCTTTCTTT
CDR3aa: CASSPSGQSSEAFF
d_gene: NA
len: 14
abundance: many
v_gene: TRBV7-8
j_gene: TRBJ1-1

CDR3nt: TGCAGTGCTCCCATGGACACCTACGAGCAGTACTTC
CDR3aa: CSAPMDTYEQYF
d_gene: NA
len: 12
abundance: few
v_gene: TRBV20-1
j_gene: TRBJ2-7

CDR3nt: TGTGCCAGCAGCGGAAGGTACACTGGAGATACGCAGTATTTT
CDR3aa: CASSGRYTGDTQYF
d_gene: NA
len: 14
abundance: many
v_gene: TRBV3-1
j_gene: TRBJ2-3

CDR3nt: TGTGCCAGCAGCCACCCCGCCCATGAGCAGTTCTTC
CDR3aa: CASSHPAHEQFF
d_gene: NA
len: 12
abundance: NA
v_gene: TRBV5-6
j_gene: TRBJ2-1

CDR3nt: TGTGCCAGCAGCCTGGCTAGCGGGGGCAGCACAGATACGCAGTATTTT
CDR3aa: CASSLASGGSTDTQYF
d_gene: TRBD2
len: 16
abundance: few
v_gene: TRBV4-2
j_gene: TRBJ2-3

CDR3nt: TGTGCCAGTAGTATAGGGAATAGAATGGATACGCAGTATTTT
CDR3aa: CASSIGNRMDTQYF
d_gene: NA
len: 14
abundance: many
v_gene: TRBV19
j_gene: TRBJ2-3

CDR3nt: TGTGCCAGCAGCCGACCCGGGAGGCCCCAAGCTTTCTTT
CDR3aa: CASSRPGRPQAFF
d_gene: NA
len: 13
abundance: few
v_gene: TRBV6-2/TRBV6-3
j_gene: TRBJ1-1

CDR3nt: TGTGCCAGCAGCTTAGACCCCGGACAGGGAAACACCATATATTTT
CDR3aa: CASSLDPGQGNTIYF
d_gene: NA
len: 15
abundance: few
v_gene: TRBV11-2
j_gene: TRBJ1-3

CDR3nt: TGTGCCAGCAGTTTCGGGACGTCTAACTATGGCTACACCTTC
CDR3aa: CASSFGTSNYGYTF
d_gene: NA
len: 14
abundance: NA
v_gene: TRBV28
j_gene: TRBJ1-2

CDR3nt: TGTGCCACCAGCTCCATTACGTTAGGAGCTAACTATGGCTACACCTTC
CDR3aa: CATSSITLGANYGYTF
d_gene: NA
len: 16
abundance: NA
v_gene: TRBV15
j_gene: TRBJ1-2

CDR3nt: TGTGCCAGCAGCCAGCGGCGTAGCTCCTACAATGAGCAGTTCTTC
CDR3aa: CASSQRRSSYNEQFF
d_gene: NA
len: 15
abundance: many
v_gene: TRBV7-3
j_gene: TRBJ2-1

CDR3nt: TGTGCCAGCGGATTGGAGGGAAGGGGGACCGGGGAGCTGTTTTTT
CDR3aa: CASGLEGRGTGELFF
d_gene: NA
len: 15
abundance: few
v_gene: TRBV28
j_gene: TRBJ2-2

CDR3nt: TGTGCCAGCAGCTCACACAGGGTAGAAGCTTTCTTT
CDR3aa: CASSSHRVEAFF
d_gene: NA
len: 12
abundance: many
v_gene: TRBV7-2
j_gene: TRBJ1-1

CDR3nt: TGCAGTGCTAGAGATCCCTTGTCGAGGAGATCAGATACGCAGTATTTT
CDR3aa: CSARDPLSRRSDTQYF
d_gene: NA
len: 16
abundance: few
v_gene: TRBV20-1
j_gene: TRBJ2-3

CDR3nt: TGTGCCAGCAGCCGCACCTCGGGACCGGGAAGGGCCGAGCAGTACTTC
CDR3aa: CASSRTSGPGRAEQYF
d_gene: NA
len: 16
abundance: few
v_gene: TRBV7-9
j_gene: TRBJ2-7